This T cell receptor beta chain was profiled in a study of breast tumors, draining lymph nodes, adjacent tissues. TCRdb analysed the multiplex PCR reads with MiXCR anew, one entry per CDR3 protein. The sample shows around 300,000 distinct CDR3 sequences, 30% of them seen only once. Breast cancer patients provided tissue from their axillary draining lymph nodes. The length of the CDR3 is 15 residues. V gave up 8 bases and J gave up 10 bases; unmatched junction bases: 17. This clonotype was seen ten or more times. The origin of this receptor is a female donor with breast cancer. Some clones in this sample may be carry-over from other donors' samples. Sequencing was done on a sample of axillary lymph node tissue. The genes are TRBV12-3 or TRBV12-4 and TRBJ2-1; TRBD2 agrees at 7 bases. As DNA, the CDR3 is TGTGCCAGCGCCACCGATCGGGACTACAATCGGGAGCAGTTCTTC. This gives the protein CASATDRDYNREQFF.